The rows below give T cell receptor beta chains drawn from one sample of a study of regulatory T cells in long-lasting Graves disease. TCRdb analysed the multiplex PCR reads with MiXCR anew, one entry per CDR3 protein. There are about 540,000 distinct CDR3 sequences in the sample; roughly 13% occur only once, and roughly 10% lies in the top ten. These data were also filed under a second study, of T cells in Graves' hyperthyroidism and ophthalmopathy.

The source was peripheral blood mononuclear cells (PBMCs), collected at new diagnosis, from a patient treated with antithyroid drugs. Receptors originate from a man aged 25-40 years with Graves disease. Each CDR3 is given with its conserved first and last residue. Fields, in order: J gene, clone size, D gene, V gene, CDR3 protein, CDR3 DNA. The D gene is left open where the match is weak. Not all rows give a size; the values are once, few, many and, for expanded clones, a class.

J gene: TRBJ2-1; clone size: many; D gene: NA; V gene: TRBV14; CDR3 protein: CASSQGGPRSYNEQFF; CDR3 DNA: TGTGCCAGCAGCCAAGGCGGACCTCGCTCCTACAATGAGCAGTTCTTC
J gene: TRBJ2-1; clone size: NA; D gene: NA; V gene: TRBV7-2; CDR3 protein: CASSLSAGVAEQFF; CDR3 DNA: TGTGCCAGCAGCTTATCCGCTGGGGTAGCGGAGCAGTTCTTC
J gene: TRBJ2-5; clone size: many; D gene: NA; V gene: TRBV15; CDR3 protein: CATSRAWRAGETQYF; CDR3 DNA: TGTGCCACCAGCAGAGCGTGGCGAGCGGGAGAGACCCAGTACTTC
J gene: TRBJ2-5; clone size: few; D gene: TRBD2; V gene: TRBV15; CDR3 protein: CATSREQRERETQYF; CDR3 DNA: TGTGCCACCAGCAGAGAACAGCGGGAGCGGGAGACCCAGTACTTC
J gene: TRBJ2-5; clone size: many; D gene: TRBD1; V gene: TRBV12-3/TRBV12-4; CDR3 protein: CASSSDRVQEETQYF; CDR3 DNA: TGTGCCAGCAGCTCGGACAGGGTTCAAGAAGAGACCCAGTACTTC
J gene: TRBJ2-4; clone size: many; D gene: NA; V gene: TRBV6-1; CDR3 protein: CARASLGCGHLAKNIQYF; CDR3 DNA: TGTGCCAGGGCATCATTAGGGTGTGGACACTTAGCCAAAAACATTCAGTACTTC
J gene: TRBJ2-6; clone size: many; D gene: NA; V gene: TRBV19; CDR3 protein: CASRLGVSGANVLTF; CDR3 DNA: TGTGCCAGTCGGTTAGGGGTCTCTGGGGCCAACGTCCTGACTTTC
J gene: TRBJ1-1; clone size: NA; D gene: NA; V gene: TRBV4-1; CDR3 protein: CASSHLPGRTNTEAFF; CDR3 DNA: TGCGCCAGCAGCCATCTTCCGGGACGGACGAACACTGAAGCTTTCTTT
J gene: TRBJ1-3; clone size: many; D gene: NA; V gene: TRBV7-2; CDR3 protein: CASSFGLTVGNTIYF; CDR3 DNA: TGTGCCAGCAGCTTCGGGTTAACTGTTGGAAACACCATATATTTT
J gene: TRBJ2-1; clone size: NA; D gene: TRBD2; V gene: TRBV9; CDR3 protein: CASSVGLAGGHNEQFF; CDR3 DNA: TGTGCCAGCAGCGTAGGTCTAGCGGGAGGTCACAATGAGCAGTTCTTC
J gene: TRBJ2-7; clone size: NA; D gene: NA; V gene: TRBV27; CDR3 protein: CASSPRHAYEQYF; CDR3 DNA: TGTGCCAGCAGTCCCCGACATGCCTACGAGCAGTACTTC
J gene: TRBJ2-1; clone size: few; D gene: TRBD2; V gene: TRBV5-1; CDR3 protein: CASSITGTSGYNEQFF; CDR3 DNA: TGCGCCAGCAGCATAACCGGGACTAGCGGGTACAATGAGCAGTTCTTC
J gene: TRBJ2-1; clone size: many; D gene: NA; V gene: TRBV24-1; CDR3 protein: CATSDFAYNEQFF; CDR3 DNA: TGTGCCACCAGTGATTTCGCCTACAATGAGCAGTTCTTC
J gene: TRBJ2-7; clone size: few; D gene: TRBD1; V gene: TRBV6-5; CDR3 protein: CASSWTGAEYEQYF; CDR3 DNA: TGTGCCAGCAGTTGGACAGGGGCAGAGTACGAGCAGTACTTC
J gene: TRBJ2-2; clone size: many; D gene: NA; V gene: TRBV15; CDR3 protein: CATSRDKRDTGELFF; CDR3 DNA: TGTGCCACCAGCAGAGACAAGCGGGACACCGGGGAGCTGTTTTTT
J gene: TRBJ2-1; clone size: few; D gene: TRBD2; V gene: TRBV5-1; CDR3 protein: CASSFLAGGFVSNEQFF; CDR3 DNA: TGCGCCAGCAGCTTTCTAGCGGGAGGTTTCGTTAGCAATGAGCAGTTCTTC
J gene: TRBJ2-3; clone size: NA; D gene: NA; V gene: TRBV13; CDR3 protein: CASGLLSDTQYF; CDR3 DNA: TGTGCCAGCGGCTTATTGTCAGATACGCAGTATTTT
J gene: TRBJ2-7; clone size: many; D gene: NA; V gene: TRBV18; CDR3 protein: CASSPVYEQYF; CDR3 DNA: TGTGCCAGCTCACCAGTCTACGAGCAGTACTTC
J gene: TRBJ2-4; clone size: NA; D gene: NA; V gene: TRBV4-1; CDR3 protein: CASSQDMGIQYF; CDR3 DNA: TGCGCCAGCAGCCAAGATATGGGCATTCAGTACTTC
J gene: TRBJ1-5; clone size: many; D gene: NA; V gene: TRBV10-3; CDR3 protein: CATHPGRNSNQPQHF; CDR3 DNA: TGTGCCACGCATCCGGGACGGAATAGCAATCAGCCCCAGCATTTT
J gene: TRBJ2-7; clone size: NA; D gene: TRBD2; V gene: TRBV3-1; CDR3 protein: CASSHTAGLGTSGIYEQYF; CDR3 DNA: TGTGCCAGCAGCCACACGGCCGGGCTCGGGACTAGCGGAATATACGAGCAGTACTTC
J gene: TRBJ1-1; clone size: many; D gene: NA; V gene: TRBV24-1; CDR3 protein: CATSDFLGGAFF; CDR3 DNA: TGTGCCACCAGTGATTTCCTGGGGGGAGCTTTCTTT
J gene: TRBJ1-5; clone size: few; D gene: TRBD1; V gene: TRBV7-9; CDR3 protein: CASSPRDSYQPQHF; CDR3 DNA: TGTGCCAGCAGCCCCCGGGACAGCTATCAGCCCCAGCATTTT
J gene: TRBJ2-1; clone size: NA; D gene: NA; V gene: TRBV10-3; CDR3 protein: CAISESRYRLEREQFF; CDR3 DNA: TGTGCCATCAGTGAGTCGAGGTATCGGCTCGAGAGGGAGCAGTTCTTC
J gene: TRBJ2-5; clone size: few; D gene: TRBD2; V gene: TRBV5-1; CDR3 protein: CASSLGTRSLETQYF; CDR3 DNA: TGCGCCAGCAGCCTGGGGACTAGAAGCTTGGAGACCCAGTACTTC
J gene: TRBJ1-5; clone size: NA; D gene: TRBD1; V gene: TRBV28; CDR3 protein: CASSASTGKGQPQHF; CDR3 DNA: TGTGCCAGCAGTGCATCGACAGGGAAAGGCCAGCCCCAGCATTTT
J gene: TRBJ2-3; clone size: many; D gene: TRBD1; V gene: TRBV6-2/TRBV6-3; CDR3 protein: CASSSDRGLTDTQYF; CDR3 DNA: TGTGCCAGCAGTTCGGACAGGGGGCTCACAGATACGCAGTATTTT
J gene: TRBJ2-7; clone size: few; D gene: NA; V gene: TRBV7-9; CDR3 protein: CASSPGIPYEQYF; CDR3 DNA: TGTGCCAGCAGCCCCGGGATTCCCTACGAGCAGTACTTC
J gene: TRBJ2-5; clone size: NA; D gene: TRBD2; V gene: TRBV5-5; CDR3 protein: CASSTLAAFQETQYF; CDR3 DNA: TGTGCCAGCAGCACCCTAGCGGCTTTCCAAGAGACCCAGTACTTC